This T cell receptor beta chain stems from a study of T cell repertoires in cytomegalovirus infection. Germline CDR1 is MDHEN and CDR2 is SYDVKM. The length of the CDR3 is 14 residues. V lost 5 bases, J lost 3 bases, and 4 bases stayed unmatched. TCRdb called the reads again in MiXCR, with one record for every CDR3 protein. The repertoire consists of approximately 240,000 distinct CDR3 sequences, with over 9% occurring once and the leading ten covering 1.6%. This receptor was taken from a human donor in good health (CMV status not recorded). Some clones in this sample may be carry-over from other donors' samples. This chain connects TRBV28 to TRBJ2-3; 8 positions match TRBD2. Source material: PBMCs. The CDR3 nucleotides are TGTGCCAGCAGTGTCGGGAGGGGAACAGATACGCAGTATTTT. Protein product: CASSVGRGTDTQYF.